The entry below gives a single T cell receptor (beta chain) sequence along with its context. This record comes from a study of T-cell reconstitution after alpha-beta-depleted transplantation in children. CDR1 DFQATT and CDR2 SNEGSKA come from the germline V gene (reference sequence). The CDR3 is made up of 11 amino acids. V lost 7 bases and J lost 10; bases outside the gene matches: 8. Unique molecular identifiers were used to barcode this TCRbeta library. TCRdb itself ran the PCR reads through MiXCR, one entry per CDR3 protein. This table holds fewer than 400,000 distinct CDR3 sequences, about a fifth found once.

The receptor was isolated from a human donor who donated a stem cell graft to a child with acute myeloid leukemia. The source was PBMCs from the stem cell graft donor, collected from the stem cell graft. This chain connects TRBV20-1 to TRBJ1-1; TRBD1 aligns across 8 bases. The CDR3 reads CSDSDRGSAFF. CDR3 in DNA: TGCAGTGACTCCGACAGGGGCTCAGCTTTCTTT.